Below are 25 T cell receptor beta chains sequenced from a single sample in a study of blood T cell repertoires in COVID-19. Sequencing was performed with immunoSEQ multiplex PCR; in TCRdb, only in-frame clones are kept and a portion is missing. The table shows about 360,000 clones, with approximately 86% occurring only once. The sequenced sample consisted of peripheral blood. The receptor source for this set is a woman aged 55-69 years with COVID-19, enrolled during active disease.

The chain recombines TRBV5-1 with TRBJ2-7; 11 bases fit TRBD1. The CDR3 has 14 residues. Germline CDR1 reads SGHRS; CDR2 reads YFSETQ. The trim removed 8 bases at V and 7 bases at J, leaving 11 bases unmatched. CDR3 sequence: CASQPGQGEREQYF. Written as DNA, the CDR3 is TGCGCCAGTCAACCGGGACAGGGGGAGCGGGAGCAGTACTTC.

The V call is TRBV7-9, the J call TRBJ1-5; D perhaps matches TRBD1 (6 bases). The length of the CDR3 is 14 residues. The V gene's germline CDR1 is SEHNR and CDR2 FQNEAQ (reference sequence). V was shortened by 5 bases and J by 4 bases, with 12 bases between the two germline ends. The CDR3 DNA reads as TGTGCCAGCAGCCAAGGGGGTACTAATCAGCCCCAGCATTTT. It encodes CASSQGGTNQPQHF.

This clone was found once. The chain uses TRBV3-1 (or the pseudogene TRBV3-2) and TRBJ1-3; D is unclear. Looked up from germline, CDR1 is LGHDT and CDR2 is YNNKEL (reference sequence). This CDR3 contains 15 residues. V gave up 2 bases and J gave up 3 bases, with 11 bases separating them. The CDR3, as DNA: TGTGCCAGCAGCCAACGCCCCGCGGGTGGAAACACCATATATTTT. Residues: CASSQRPAGGNTIYF.

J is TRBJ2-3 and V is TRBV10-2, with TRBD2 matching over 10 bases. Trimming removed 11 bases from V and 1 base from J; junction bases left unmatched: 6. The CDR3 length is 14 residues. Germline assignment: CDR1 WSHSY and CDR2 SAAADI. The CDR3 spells CAGRSGGGTDTQYF. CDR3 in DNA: TGCGCCGGCCGCAGCGGGGGGGGCACAGATACGCAGTATTTT.

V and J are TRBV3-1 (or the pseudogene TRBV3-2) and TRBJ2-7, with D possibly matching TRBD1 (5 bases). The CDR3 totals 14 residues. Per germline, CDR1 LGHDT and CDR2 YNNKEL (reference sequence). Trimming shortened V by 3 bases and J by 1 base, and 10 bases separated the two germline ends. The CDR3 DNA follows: TGTGCCAGCAGCCAGCAGGGATTATCCTACGAGCAGTACTTC. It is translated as CASSQQGLSYEQYF.

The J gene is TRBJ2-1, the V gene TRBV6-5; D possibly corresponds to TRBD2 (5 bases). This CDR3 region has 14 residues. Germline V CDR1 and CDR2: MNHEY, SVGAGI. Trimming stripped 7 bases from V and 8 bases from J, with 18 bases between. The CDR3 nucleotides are TGTGCCAGCACCGAGGGTCCCCTGAGCGATGAGCAGTTCTTC. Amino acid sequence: CASTEGPLSDEQFF.

CDR3 sequence: CASSFSTINYGYTF. Here the CDR3 DNA reads TGTGCCAGCAGCTTTTCAACAATAAACTATGGCTACACCTTC. The chain links TRBV5-4 to TRBJ1-2; D is unclear. The CDR3 runs 14 residues. Between the trimmed V and J ends, which lost 2 bases and 2 bases, there was a span of 10 bases. Germline lookup yields CDR1 SGHNT and CDR2 YYREEE (reference sequence). Using reference TRBV5-4 and TRBJ1-2 for the parts outside the CDR3, the full variable domain is ETGVTQSPTHLIKTRGQQVTLRCSSQSGHNTVSWYQQALGQGPQFIFQYYREEENGRGNFPPRFSGLQFPNYSSELNVNALELDDSALYLCASSFSTINYGYTFGSGTRLTVV.

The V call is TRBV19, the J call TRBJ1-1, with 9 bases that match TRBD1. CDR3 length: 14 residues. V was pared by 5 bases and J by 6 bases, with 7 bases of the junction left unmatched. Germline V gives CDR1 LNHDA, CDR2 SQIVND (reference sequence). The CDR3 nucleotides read TGTGCCAGTAGTTTGACAGGGGGGTACCCTGAAGCTTTCTTT. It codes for CASSLTGGYPEAFF.

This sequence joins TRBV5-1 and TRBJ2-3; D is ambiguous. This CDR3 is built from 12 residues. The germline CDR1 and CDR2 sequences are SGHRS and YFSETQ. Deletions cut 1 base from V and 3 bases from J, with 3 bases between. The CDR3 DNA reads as TGCGCCAGCAGCTTGCAGACAGATACGCAGTATTTT. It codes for CASSLQTDTQYF.

The CDR3 reads CASRQLDRGDTEAFF. CDR3 DNA sequence: TGTGCCAGTAGGCAACTCGACAGGGGCGACACTGAAGCTTTCTTT. J is TRBJ1-1 and V is TRBV19; 8 bases align to TRBD1. The CDR3 is 15 amino acids. V gave up 6 bases and J gave up 3 bases; unmatched junction bases: 9. Germline CDR1 reads LNHDA; CDR2 reads SQIVND (reference sequence). Based on the CDR3 plus reference TRBV19 and TRBJ1-1, the full variable domain is DGGITQSPKYLFRKEGQNVTLSCEQNLNHDAMYWYRQDPGQGLRLIYYSQIVNDFQKGDIAEGYSVSREKKESFPLTVTSAQKNPTAFYLCASRQLDRGDTEAFFGQGTRLTVV.

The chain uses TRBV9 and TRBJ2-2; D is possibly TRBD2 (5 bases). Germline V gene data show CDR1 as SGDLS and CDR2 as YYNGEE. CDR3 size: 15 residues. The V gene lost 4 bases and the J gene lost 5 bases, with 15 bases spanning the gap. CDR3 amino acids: CASSLHGGETGELFF. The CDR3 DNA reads TGTGCCAGCAGCCTCCACGGTGGGGAGACCGGGGAGCTGTTTTTT.

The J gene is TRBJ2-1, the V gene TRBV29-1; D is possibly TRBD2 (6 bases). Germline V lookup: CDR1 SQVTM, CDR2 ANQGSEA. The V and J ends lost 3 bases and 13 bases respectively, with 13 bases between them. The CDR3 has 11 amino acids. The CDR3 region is CSVEVAGPQFF. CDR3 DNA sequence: TGCAGCGTTGAGGTCGCGGGACCCCAGTTCTTC.

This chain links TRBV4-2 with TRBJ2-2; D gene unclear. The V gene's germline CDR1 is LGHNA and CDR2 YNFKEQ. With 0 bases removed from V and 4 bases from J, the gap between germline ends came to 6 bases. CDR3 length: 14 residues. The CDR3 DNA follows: TGTGCCAGCAGCCAAGAATTCAGCACCGGGGAGCTGTTTTTT. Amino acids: CASSQEFSTGELFF.

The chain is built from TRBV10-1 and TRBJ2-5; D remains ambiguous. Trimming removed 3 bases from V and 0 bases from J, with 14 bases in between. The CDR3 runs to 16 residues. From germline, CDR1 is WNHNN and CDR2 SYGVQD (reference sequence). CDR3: CASSEVSFEYQETQYF. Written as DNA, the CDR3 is TGCGCCAGCAGTGAAGTGTCCTTTGAGTACCAAGAGACCCAGTACTTC.

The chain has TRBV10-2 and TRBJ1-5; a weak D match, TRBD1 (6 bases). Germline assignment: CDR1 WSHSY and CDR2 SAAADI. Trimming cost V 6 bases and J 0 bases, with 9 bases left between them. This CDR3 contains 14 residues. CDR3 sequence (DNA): TGCGCCAGCAGCGAGGACAGTAGCAATCAGCCCCAGCATTTT. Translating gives CASSEDSSNQPQHF.

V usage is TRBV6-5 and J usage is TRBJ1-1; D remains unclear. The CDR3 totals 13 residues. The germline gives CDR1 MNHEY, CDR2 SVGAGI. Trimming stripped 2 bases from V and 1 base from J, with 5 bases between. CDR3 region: CASSYVQNTEAFF. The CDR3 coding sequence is TGTGCCAGCAGTTACGTTCAGAACACTGAAGCTTTCTTT.

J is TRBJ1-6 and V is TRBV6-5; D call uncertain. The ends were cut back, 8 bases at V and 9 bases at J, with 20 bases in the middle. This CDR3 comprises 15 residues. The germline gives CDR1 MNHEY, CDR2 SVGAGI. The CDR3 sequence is CASQEYALRSSPLHF. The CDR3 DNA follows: TGTGCCAGCCAAGAATACGCCCTACGTAGTTCACCCCTCCACTTT.

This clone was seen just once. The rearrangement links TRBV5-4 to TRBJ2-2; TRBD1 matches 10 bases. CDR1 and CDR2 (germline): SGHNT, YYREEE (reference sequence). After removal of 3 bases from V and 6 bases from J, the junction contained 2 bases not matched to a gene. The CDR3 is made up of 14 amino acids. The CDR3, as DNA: TGTGCCAGCAGCTGGACAGGGGGAGCCGGGGAGCTGTTTTTT. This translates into CASSWTGGAGELFF.

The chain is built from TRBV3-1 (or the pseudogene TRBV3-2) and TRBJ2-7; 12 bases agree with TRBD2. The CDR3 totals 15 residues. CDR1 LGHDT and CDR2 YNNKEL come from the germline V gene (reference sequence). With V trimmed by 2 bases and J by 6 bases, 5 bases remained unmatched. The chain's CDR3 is CASSQLAGGLGEQYF. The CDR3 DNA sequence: TGTGCCAGCAGCCAACTAGCGGGGGGGCTTGGCGAGCAGTACTTC.

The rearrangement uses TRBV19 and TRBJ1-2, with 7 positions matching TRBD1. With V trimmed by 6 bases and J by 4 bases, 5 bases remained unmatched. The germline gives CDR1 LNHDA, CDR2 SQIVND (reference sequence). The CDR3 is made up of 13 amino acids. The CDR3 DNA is TGTGCCAGTAGCGTGACAGGGACCTATGGCTACACCTTC. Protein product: CASSVTGTYGYTF.

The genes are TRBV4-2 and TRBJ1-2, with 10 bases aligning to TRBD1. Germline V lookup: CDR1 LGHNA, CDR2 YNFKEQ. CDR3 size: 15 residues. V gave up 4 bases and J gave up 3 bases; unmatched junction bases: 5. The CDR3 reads CASSRRDRGDYGYTF. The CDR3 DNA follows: TGTGCCAGCAGCCGCCGGGACAGGGGCGACTATGGCTACACCTTC.

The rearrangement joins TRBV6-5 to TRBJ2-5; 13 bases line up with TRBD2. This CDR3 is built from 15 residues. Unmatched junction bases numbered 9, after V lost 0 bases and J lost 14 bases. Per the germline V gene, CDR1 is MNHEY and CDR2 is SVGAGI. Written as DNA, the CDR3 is TGTGCCAGCAGTTACTCGACGTGGACTAGCGGGGGCCAATACTTC. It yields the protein CASSYSTWTSGGQYF.

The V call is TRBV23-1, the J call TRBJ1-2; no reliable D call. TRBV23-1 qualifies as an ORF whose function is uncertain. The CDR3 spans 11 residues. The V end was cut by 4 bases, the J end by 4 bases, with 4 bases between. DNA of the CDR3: TGCGCCAGCAGTCCCAGCTATGGCTACACCTTC. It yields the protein CASSPSYGYTF.

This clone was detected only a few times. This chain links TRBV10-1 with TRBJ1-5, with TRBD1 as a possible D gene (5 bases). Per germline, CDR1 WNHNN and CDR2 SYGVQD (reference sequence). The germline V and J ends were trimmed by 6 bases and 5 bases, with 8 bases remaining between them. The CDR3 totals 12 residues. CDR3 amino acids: CASSLTDQPQHF. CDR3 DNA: TGCGCCAGCAGCCTGACAGATCAGCCCCAGCATTTT.

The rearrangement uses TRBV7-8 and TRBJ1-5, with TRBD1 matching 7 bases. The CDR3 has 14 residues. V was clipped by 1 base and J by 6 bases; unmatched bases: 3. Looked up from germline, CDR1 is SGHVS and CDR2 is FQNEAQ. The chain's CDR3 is CASSLEGGGQPQHF. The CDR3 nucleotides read TGTGCCAGCAGCTTAGAAGGGGGCGGTCAGCCCCAGCATTTT.